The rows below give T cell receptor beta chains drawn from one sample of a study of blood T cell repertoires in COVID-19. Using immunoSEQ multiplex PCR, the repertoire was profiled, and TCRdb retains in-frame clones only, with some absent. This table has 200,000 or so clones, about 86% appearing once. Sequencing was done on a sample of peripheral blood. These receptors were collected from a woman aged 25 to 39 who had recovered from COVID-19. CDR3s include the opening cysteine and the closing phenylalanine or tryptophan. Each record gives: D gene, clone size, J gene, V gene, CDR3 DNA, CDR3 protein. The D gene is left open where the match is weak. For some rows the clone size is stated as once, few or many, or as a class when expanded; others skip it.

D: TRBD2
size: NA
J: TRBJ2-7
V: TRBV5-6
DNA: TGTGCCAGCAGCTTATCGGGAGGGGACTACGAGCAGTACTTC
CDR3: CASSLSGGDYEQYF

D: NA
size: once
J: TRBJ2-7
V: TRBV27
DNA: TGTGCCAGCCGGGACAATCGCTACGAGCAGTACTTC
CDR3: CASRDNRYEQYF

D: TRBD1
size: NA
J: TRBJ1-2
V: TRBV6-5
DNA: TGTGCCAGCAGTTACCAACCCGGGACAGGAACAGAGGGCTACACCTTC
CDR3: CASSYQPGTGTEGYTF

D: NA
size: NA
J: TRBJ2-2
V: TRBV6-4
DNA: TGTGCCAGCAGTGACTCGAGTTCCGGGGAGCTGTTTTTT
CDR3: CASSDSSSGELFF

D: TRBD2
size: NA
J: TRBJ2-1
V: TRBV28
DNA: TGTGCCAGCAGTCCGAGGACTAGCGGGAGCTATGAGCAGTTCTTC
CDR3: CASSPRTSGSYEQFF

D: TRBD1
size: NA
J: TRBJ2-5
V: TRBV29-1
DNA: TGCAGCGTAGCACAGGGGGCTGTGGGCGAGACCCAGTACTTC
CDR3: CSVAQGAVGETQYF

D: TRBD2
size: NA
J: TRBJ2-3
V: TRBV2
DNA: TGTGCCAGCAGACCGGGACTAGGATTGGATACGCAGTATTTT
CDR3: CASRPGLGLDTQYF

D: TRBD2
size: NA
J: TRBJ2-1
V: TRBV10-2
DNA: TGCGCCAGCAGTGATCCCGGACTAGCGGGAGTACATGAGCAGTTCTTC
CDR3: CASSDPGLAGVHEQFF

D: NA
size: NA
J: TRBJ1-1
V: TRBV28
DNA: TGTGCCAGCGCTTTAACAGTCCCTGAAGCTTTCTTT
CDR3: CASALTVPEAFF

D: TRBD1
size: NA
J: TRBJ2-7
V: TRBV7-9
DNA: TGTGCCAGCCAGGTCGGCAGGGGGCCCAACTACGAGCAGTACTTC
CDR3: CASQVGRGPNYEQYF

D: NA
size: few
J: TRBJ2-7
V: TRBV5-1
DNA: TGCGCCAGCAGCTCGAGCTCCTACGAGCAGTACTTC
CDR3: CASSSSSYEQYF

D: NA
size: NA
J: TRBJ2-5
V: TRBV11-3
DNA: TGTGCCAGCAGCTTAGATCCCACCGGGGAGACCCAGTACTTC
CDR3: CASSLDPTGETQYF

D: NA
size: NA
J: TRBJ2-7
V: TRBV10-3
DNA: TGTGCCATCATGGACACCTACTACGAGCAGTACTTC
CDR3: CAIMDTYYEQYF

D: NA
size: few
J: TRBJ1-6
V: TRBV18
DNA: TGTGCCAGCTCACCCCGGGACACGAATTCACCCCTCCACTTT
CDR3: CASSPRDTNSPLHF

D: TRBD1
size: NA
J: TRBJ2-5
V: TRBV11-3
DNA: TGTGCCAGCAGCGGACAGGGATCTCAAGAGACCCAGTACTTC
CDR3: CASSGQGSQETQYF

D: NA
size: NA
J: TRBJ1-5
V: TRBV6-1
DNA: TGTGCCAGCAGTGAGGTCCAGGGCGGTCAGCCCCAGCATTTT
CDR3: CASSEVQGGQPQHF

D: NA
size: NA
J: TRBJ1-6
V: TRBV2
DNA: TGTGCCAGCAGTGAGAGACAGGTTTATTCACCCCTCCACTTT
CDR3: CASSERQVYSPLHF

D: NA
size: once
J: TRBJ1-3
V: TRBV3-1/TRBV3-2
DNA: TGTGCCAGCAGCCAAGGTAAGACAGGTCGGGCGGGAAACACCATATATTTT
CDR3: CASSQGKTGRAGNTIYF

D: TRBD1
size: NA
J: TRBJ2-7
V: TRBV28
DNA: TGTGCCAGCAGTGCACACAGGGGGCCTTACGAGCAGTACTTC
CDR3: CASSAHRGPYEQYF

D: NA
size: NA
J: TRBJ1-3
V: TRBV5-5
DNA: TGTGCCAGCAGCCTGCTAGGAAGCGGGAACACCATATATTTT
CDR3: CASSLLGSGNTIYF

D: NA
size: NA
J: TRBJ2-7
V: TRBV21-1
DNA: TGTGCCAGCAGCAAAGTTGTCCGAGGGGGGGGCTACGAGCAGTACTTC
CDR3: CASSKVVRGGGYEQYF

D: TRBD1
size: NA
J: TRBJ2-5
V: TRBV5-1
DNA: TGCGCCAGCGCGGGTACAGGGGGGAGCGAGACCCAGTACTTC
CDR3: CASAGTGGSETQYF

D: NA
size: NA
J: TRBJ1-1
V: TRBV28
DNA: TGTGCCAGCAACGGGGTTAGTGAAGCTTTCTTT
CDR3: CASNGVSEAFF

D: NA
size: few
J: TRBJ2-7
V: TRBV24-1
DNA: TGTGCCACCAGTGATACCGGGACATCCTACGAGCAGTACTTC
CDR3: CATSDTGTSYEQYF

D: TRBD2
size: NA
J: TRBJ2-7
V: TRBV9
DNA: TGTGCCAGCAGCGTGGGGAGCGGGGGGGACTACGAGCAGTACTTC
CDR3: CASSVGSGGDYEQYF

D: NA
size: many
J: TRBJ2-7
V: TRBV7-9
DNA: TGTGCCAGCAGCCCGGGGGACAGAGCCTACGAGCAGTACTTC
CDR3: CASSPGDRAYEQYF

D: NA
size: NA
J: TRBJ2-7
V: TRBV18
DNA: TGTGCCAGCTCACCTACAGACACCTACGAGCAGTACTTC
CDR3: CASSPTDTYEQYF